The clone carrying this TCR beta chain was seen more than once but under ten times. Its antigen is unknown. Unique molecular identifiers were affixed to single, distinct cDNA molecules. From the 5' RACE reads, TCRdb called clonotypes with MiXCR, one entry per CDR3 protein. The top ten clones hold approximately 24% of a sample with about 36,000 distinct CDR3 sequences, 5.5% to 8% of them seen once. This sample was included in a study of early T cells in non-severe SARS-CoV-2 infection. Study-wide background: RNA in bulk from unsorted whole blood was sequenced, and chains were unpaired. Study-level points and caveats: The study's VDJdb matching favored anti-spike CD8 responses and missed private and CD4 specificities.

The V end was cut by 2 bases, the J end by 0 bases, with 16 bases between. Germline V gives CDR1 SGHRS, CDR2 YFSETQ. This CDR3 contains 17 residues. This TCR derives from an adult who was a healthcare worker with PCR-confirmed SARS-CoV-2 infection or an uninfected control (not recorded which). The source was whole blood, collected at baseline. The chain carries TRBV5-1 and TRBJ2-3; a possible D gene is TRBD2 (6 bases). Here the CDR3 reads CASSFAGISTSTDTQYF. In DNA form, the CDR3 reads TGCGCCAGCAGCTTTGCGGGGATTTCCACTAGCACAGATACGCAGTATTTT.